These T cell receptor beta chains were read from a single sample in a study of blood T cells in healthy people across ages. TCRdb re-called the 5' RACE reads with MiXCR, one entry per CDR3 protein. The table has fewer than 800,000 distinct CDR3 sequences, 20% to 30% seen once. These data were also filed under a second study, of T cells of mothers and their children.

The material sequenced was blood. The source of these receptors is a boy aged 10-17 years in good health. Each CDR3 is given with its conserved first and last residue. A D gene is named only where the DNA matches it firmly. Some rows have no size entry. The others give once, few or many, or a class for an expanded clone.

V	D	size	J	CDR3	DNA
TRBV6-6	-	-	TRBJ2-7	CASSSLGVTSYEQYF	TGTGCCAGCAGCTCGCTCGGGGTCACCTCCTACGAGCAGTACTTC
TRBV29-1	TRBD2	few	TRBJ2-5	CSVDFGLAGSKTQYF	TGCAGCGTTGACTTCGGGCTAGCGGGGTCAAAGACCCAGTACTTC
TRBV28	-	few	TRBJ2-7	CASSSLMLRKQYF	TGTGCCAGCAGTTCACTGATGCTACGAAAGCAGTACTTC
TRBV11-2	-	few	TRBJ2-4	CASSSPRAAKNIQYF	TGTGCCAGCAGCTCCCCCCGGGCCGCCAAAAACATTCAGTACTTC
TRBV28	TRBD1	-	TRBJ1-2	CATIKLQGGNYGYTF	TGTGCCACCATCAAATTACAGGGGGGGAACTATGGCTACACCTTC
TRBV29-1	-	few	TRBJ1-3	CSVEDQGSTIYF	TGCAGCGTTGAAGATCAGGGAAGCACCATATATTTT
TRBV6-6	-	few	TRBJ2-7	CASSWPSGPNYEQYF	TGTGCCAGCAGTTGGCCAAGCGGGCCAAACTACGAGCAGTACTTC
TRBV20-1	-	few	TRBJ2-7	CSAKEVGGNTIYEQYF	TGCAGTGCGAAGGAAGTCGGGGGTAATACGATCTACGAGCAGTACTTC
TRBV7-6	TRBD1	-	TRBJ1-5	CASSTRQGQPQHF	TGTGCCAGCAGCACCCGACAGGGTCAGCCCCAGCATTTT
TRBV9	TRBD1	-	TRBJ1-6	CASSGGREGTVLAPLHF	TGTGCCAGCAGCGGAGGACGGGAGGGGACAGTTCTGGCACCCCTCCACTTT
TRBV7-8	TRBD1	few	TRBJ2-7	CASSLAGTGVHEQYF	TGTGCCAGCAGCTTAGCGGGGACAGGGGTTCACGAGCAGTACTTC
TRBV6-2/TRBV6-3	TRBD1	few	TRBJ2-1	CASSYSRDRYNEQFF	TGTGCCAGCAGTTACTCGAGGGACAGGTACAATGAGCAGTTCTTC
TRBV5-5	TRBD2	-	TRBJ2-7	CASSPGLAGGLEQYF	TGTGCCAGCAGCCCGGGACTAGCGGGAGGCCTCGAGCAGTACTTC
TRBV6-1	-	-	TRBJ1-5	CASSEIRGGRPQHF	TGTGCCAGCAGTGAAATCAGGGGTGGGCGGCCCCAGCATTTT
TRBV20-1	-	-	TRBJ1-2	CSARELGNSGGYTF	TGCAGTGCTAGAGAACTTGGTAATAGTGGCGGCTACACCTTC
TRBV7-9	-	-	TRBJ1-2	CASSLAQQGTSYTF	TGTGCCAGCAGCTTAGCGCAGCAGGGTACCAGCTACACCTTC
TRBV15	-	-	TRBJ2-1	CATSRDLDKAYNEQFF	TGTGCCACCAGCAGAGATCTGGACAAGGCTTACAATGAGCAGTTCTTC
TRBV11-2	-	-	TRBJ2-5	CASTVLESETQYF	TGTGCCAGCACCGTCCTGGAGTCAGAGACCCAGTACTTC
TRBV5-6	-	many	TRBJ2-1	CASSLEPNEQFF	TGTGCCAGCAGCTTGGAACCAAATGAGCAGTTCTTC
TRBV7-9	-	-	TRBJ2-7	CASSFPGRYYEQYF	TGTGCCAGCAGCTTTCCAGGACGCTACTACGAGCAGTACTTC
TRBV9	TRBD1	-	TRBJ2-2	CASNLRGSTGELFF	TGTGCCAGCAACCTCAGGGGGTCCACCGGGGAGCTGTTTTTT
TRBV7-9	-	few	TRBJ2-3	CASRVSRTDTQYF	TGTGCCAGCAGAGTATCGCGCACAGATACGCAGTATTTT
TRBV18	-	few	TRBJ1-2	CASSPSGPANYGYTF	TGTGCCAGCTCACCCTCTGGGCCGGCTAACTATGGCTACACCTTC
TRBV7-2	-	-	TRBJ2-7	CASSPRGREGSYEQYF	TGTGCCAGCAGCCCAAGGGGCCGAGAGGGATCCTACGAGCAGTACTTC
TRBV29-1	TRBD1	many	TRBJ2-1	CSLQGTNYNEQFF	TGCAGCCTACAGGGGACGAACTACAATGAGCAGTTCTTC
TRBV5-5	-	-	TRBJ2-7	CASSLSPGAAYEQYF	TGTGCCAGCAGCTTGTCTCCGGGTGCGGCCTACGAGCAGTACTTC
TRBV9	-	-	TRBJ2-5	CASSVGDSRSETQYF	TGTGCCAGCAGCGTTGGGGACTCCAGGTCGGAGACCCAGTACTTC
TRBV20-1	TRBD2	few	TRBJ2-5	CSAKLAGGLETQYF	TGCAGTGCCAAACTAGCGGGGGGCCTTGAGACCCAGTACTTC
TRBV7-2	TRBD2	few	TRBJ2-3	CASSSPAHLAGTDTQYF	TGTGCCAGCAGCTCCCCCGCCCACCTAGCGGGCACAGATACGCAGTATTTT
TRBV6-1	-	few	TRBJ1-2	CASRKDGHYGYTF	TGTGCCAGCAGGAAGGACGGGCACTATGGCTACACCTTC
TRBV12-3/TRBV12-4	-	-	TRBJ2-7	CASSFGAPLEQYF	TGTGCCAGCAGTTTTGGGGCTCCCTTGGAGCAGTACTTC
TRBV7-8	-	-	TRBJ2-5	CASRLRGQPKVQETQYF	TGTGCCAGCAGGTTAAGGGGCCAGCCTAAAGTCCAAGAGACCCAGTACTTC
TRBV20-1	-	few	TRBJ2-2	CSARRGEPAGELFF	TGCAGTGCTCGTAGGGGAGAGCCCGCCGGGGAGCTGTTTTTT
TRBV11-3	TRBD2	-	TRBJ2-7	CASSLDPVGGYLDEQYF	TGTGCCAGCAGCTTAGATCCCGTGGGGGGGTATCTCGACGAGCAGTACTTC
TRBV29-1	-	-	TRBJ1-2	CSVVRSLGTPYGYTF	TGCAGCGTCGTACGCTCTTTGGGCACCCCGTATGGCTACACCTTC